The 15 T cell receptor beta chains reported below all come from one sample, sequenced in a study of Graves' ophthalmopathy and Graves' hyperthyroidism. Using RNA transcripts, the TCR beta CDR3 regions were amplified. Amplification began with first-round RT-PCR using HTBI primers, then second-round multiplex PCR was performed. TCRdb re-analysed the multiplex PCR reads in MiXCR, keeping a single row per CDR3 protein. The profile shows around 170,000 distinct CDR3 sequences, approximately 38% of them singletons. Sample: peripheral blood. Every receptor here comes from a woman in her forties with Graves' ophthalmopathy.

This clonotype was counted at least ten times. Its ends do not fully match the called genes, so a read error is possible. This rearrangement joins TRBV28 to TRBJ2-7; D call uncertain. The germline CDR1 and CDR2 sequences are MDHEN and SYDVKM. CDR3 size: 13 residues. CDR3 coding DNA: TGTGCCAGCAGTTTTGAGAACACCTACGAGCAGCACTTC. It is translated as CASSFENTYEQHF.

This clonotype appeared many times. This chain connects TRBV19 to TRBJ2-2; tentatively, D is TRBD1 (6 bases). The CDR3 extends over 15 amino acids. Trimming stripped 3 bases from V and 2 bases from J, with 10 bases between. Germline lookup yields CDR1 LNHDA and CDR2 SQIVND (reference sequence). CDR3 in DNA: TGTGCCAGTAGTATTTCAGGGGTCAACACCGGGGAGCTGTTTTTT. It is translated as CASSISGVNTGELFF.

The sample holds many counts of this clonotype. The V and J genes are TRBV7-9 and TRBJ1-1, with a weak D call TRBD1 (5 bases). There are 15 residues in the CDR3. Germline CDR1 SEHNR, CDR2 FQNEAQ (reference sequence). Trimming shortened V by 1 base and J by 0 bases, and 9 bases separated the two germline ends. The CDR3 sequence: CASSLGGSMNTEAFF. The CDR3 nucleotides are TGTGCCAGCAGCTTAGGGGGCTCAATGAACACTGAAGCTTTCTTT.

This clonotype was seen repeatedly, ten times or more. The chain carries TRBV5-1 and TRBJ2-5; tentatively, D is TRBD2 (5 bases). The length of the CDR3 is 12 residues. V dropped 7 bases and J dropped 4 bases, with 11 bases sitting between them. The germline gives CDR1 SGHRS, CDR2 YFSETQ. The CDR3 nucleotides read TGCGCCAGCTCGCGGGCAGCAGAGACCCAGTACTTC. Its protein product is CASSRAAETQYF.

This clonotype was counted many times. This CDR3 is CASSRPTGYTNTGELFF. In DNA form, the CDR3 reads TGTGCCAGCAGCCGACCCACAGGATACACGAACACCGGGGAGCTGTTTTTT. The chain carries TRBV27 and TRBJ2-2, with D tentatively TRBD1 (5 bases). The CDR3 is 17 amino acids. V lost 6 bases, J lost 0 bases, and 17 bases lay in between. Germline CDR1 MNHEY, CDR2 SMNVEV (reference sequence).

V is TRBV28 and J is TRBJ1-5; D is possibly TRBD1 (5 bases). Trimming left V 1 base short and J 7 bases short, with 11 bases between. The germline gives CDR1 MDHEN, CDR2 SYDVKM. The CDR3 has 14 residues. In DNA, the CDR3 is TGTGCCAGCAGTTTATCCGGCAGGGAGCAGCCCCAGCATTTT. It codes for CASSLSGREQPQHF. Combining the CDR3 with reference TRBV28 and TRBJ1-5 gives the whole variable domain DVKVTQSSRYLVKRTGEKVFLECVQDMDHENMFWYRQDPGLGLRLIYFSYDVKMKEKGDIPEGYSVSREKKERFSLILESASTNQTSMYLCASSLSGREQPQHFGDGTRLSIL.

The V call is TRBV12-3 or TRBV12-4, the J call TRBJ2-7; D remains ambiguous. The CDR3 has 15 residues. V was clipped by 8 bases and J by 6 bases, with 23 bases between them. The DNA for the CDR3 is TGTGCCAGCTTAATGCGGTCACCGGCGCCCCTCGAGCAGTACTTC. It yields the protein CASLMRSPAPLEQYF.

There are many counts of this clonotype. The chain uses TRBV6-1 and TRBJ2-7; 10 positions agree with TRBD2. J gave up 0 bases and V 4 bases, and 6 bases lay outside the gene matches. Germline CDR1 MNHNS, CDR2 SASEGT. This CDR3 contains 16 residues. The CDR3 sequence: CASSANSGGNSYEQYF. The CDR3, as DNA: TGTGCCAGCAGTGCTAATAGCGGGGGGAACTCCTACGAGCAGTACTTC.

The rearrangement links TRBV7-2 to TRBJ2-7; TRBD1 aligns across 7 bases. Trimming removed 5 bases from V and 6 bases from J; junction bases left unmatched: 1. The V gene's germline CDR1 is SGHTA and CDR2 FQGNSA. This CDR3 has 11 amino acids. In DNA, the CDR3 is TGTGCCAGCAGCGGGGACAGCGAGCAGTACTTC. Residues: CASSGDSEQYF.

The chain has TRBV7-2 and TRBJ1-5; D ambiguous. The germline V gene encodes CDR1 SGHTA and CDR2 FQGNSA. Deletions cut 5 bases from V and 6 bases from J, with 8 bases between. The CDR3 totals 12 residues. CDR3: CASSHSGQPQHF. The CDR3 region has the DNA TGTGCCAGCAGCCACAGTGGTCAGCCCCAGCATTTT.

On this clonotype itself: This is likely a read error, given that the CDR3 carries no conserved phenylalanine or tryptophan at its end. No DNA is shown, since the ends of the CDR3 on it are uncertain; the CDR3 is the one TCRdb lists. The rearrangement uses TRBV5-1 and TRBJ2-7; the DNA was not compared with TRBD2, the D call given in the table. Germline loops: CDR1 SGHRS, CDR2 YFSETQ. The CDR3 extends over 11 residues, inclusive of both ends. This CDR3 reads CASSPLGGKVS.

The genes are TRBV12-3 or TRBV12-4 and TRBJ2-5; TRBD2 agrees at 7 bases. V shed 2 bases, J shed 5 bases, and the junction held 8 bases outside the gene matches. The CDR3 runs 15 residues. The CDR3 loop is CASSLIGRAEETQYF. CDR3 in DNA: TGTGCCAGCAGTTTAATAGGGAGGGCCGAGGAGACCCAGTACTTC.

V gene TRBV27 combines with J gene TRBJ2-7; 10 nucleotides match TRBD1. J gave up 1 base and V 7 bases, and 16 bases lay outside the gene matches. CDR1 and CDR2 (germline): MNHEY, SMNVEV (reference sequence). The CDR3 consists of 18 residues. CDR3 sequence: CASTNAARDRGESYEQYF. For the CDR3, the DNA is TGTGCCAGCACCAACGCAGCCCGGGACAGGGGAGAGTCCTACGAGCAGTACTTC.

This clonotype was counted ten times or more. The chain links TRBV7-2 to TRBJ2-5; 8 bases agree with TRBD1. This CDR3 has 14 amino acids. The V gene end was trimmed by 3 bases and the J gene end by 5 bases; junction bases not matched to a gene: 5. CDR1 and CDR2 from the germline V gene are SGHTA and FQGNSA. CDR3 region: CASSFQGAGETQYF. The CDR3, as DNA: TGTGCCAGCAGCTTTCAGGGGGCGGGGGAGACCCAGTACTTC.

This rearrangement joins TRBV29-1 to TRBJ1-1; TRBD1 is a possible D gene (6 bases). Trimming pared 7 bases from V and 5 bases from J, leaving 17 bases between. The CDR3 contains 13 residues. Germline CDR1 SQVTM, CDR2 ANQGSEA. The chain's CDR3 is CSAEGGARTEAFF. Here the CDR3 DNA reads TGCAGCGCCGAGGGGGGGGCGCGGACTGAAGCTTTCTTT. Together with reference TRBV29-1 and TRBJ1-1, the CDR3 gives the full variable domain: SAVISQKPSRDICQRGTSLTIQCQVDSQVTMMFWYRQQPGQSLTLIATANQGSEATYESGFVIDKFPISRPNLTFSTLTVSNMSPEDSSIYLCSAEGGARTEAFFGQGTRLTVV.